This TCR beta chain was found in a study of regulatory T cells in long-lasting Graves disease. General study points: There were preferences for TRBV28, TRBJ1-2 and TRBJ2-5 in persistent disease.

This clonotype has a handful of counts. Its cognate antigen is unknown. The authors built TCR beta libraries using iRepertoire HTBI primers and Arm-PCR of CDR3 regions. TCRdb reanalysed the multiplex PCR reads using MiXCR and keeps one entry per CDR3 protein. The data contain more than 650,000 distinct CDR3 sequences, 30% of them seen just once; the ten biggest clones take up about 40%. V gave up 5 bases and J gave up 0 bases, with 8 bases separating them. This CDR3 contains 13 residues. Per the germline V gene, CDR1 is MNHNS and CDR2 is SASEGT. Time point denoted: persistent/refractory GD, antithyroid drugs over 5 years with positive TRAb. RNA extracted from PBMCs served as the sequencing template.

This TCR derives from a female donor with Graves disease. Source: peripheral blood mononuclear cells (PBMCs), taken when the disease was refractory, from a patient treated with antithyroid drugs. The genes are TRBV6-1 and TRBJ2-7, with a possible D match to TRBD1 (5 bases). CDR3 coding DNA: TGTGCCAGCAGTCGGACAACCTCCTACGAGCAGTACTTC. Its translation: CASSRTTSYEQYF.